This record covers a single T cell receptor (beta chain). Sequencing used immunoSEQ multiplex PCR; TCRdb keeps in-frame clones, though not all of them. Of over 200,000 clones in the sample, around 82% were seen once. This sample was taken from a study of blood T cell repertoires in COVID-19. V was pared by 3 bases and J by 6 bases, with 6 bases of the junction left unmatched. Germline V gives CDR1 SGDLS, CDR2 YYNGEE. This CDR3 comprises 14 residues. The receptor's source is a man in his forties with active or convalescent COVID-19. This rearrangement joins TRBV9 to TRBJ2-1, with 7 bases aligning to TRBD1. Source material: peripheral blood. The CDR3 DNA reads TGTGCCAGCAGCGCGACAGGGACGAGCAATGAGCAGTTCTTC. This gives the protein CASSATGTSNEQFF.